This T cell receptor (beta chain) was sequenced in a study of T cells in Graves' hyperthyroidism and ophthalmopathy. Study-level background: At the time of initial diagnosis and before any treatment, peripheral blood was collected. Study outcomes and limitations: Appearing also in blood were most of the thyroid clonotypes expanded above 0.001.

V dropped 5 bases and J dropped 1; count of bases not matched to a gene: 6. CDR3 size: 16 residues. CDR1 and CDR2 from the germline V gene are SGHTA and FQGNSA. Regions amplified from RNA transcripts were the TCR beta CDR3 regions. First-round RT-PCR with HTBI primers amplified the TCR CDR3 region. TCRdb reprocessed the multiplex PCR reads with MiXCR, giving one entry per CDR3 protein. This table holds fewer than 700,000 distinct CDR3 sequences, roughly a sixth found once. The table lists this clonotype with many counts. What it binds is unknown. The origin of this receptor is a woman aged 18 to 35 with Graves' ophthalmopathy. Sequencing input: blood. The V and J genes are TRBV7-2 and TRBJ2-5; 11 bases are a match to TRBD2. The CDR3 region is CASSGTGLAAQETQYF. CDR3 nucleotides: TGTGCCAGCAGCGGGACGGGACTAGCGGCCCAAGAGACCCAGTACTTC.